The 27 T cell receptor beta chains below were found in one sample sequenced in a study of control samples from healthy donors and cancer patients. Sequencing was performed with immunoSEQ multiplex PCR; in TCRdb, only in-frame clones are kept and a portion is missing. The sample has 95,000 to 150,000 clones; around 92% are singletons. The sample taken for sequencing was PBMCs. These receptor sequences come from a man at least 80 years old with head and neck cancer.

The chain carries TRBV10-2 and TRBJ2-7; D gene unclear. From germline, CDR1 is WSHSY and CDR2 SAAADI. V was pared by 1 base and J by 2 bases, with 12 bases between. CDR3 length: 15 residues. The CDR3 region has the DNA TGCGCCAGCAGTGAGTTTCGGACCAGTCCCTACGAGCAGTACTTC. Translation: CASSEFRTSPYEQYF.

This clone has only one observation. V gene TRBV30 combines with J gene TRBJ1-2, with D possibly TRBD1 on 5 matching bases. Trimming stripped 0 bases from V and 8 bases from J, with 19 bases between. Germline assignment: CDR1 GTSNPN and CDR2 SVGIG (reference sequence). The CDR3 spans 15 residues. DNA of the CDR3: TGTGCCTGGAGTGTACTCGTGGGGGGAGCATCCGGCTACACCTTC. This gives the protein CAWSVLVGGASGYTF.

Remarks on this clone: Other nucleotide sequences from this sample produce the same CDR3. The V and J genes are TRBV19 and TRBJ1-1, with D possibly TRBD1 on 5 matching bases. V dropped 4 bases and J dropped 0 bases, with 6 bases sitting between them. Germline V gene sequence: CDR1 LNHDA, CDR2 SQIVND (reference sequence). This CDR3 is built from 13 residues. The CDR3 DNA is TGTGCCAGTAGTACAGGGCTGAACACTGAAGCTTTCTTT. This translates into CASSTGLNTEAFF.

The chain joins TRBV19 to TRBJ1-1; D perhaps matches TRBD1 (5 bases). Germline values: CDR1 LNHDA, CDR2 SQIVND (reference sequence). The CDR3 runs to 13 residues. V was pared by 9 bases and J by 0 bases, with 11 bases between. The CDR3: CASIGQVNTEAFF. The CDR3 DNA follows: TGTGCCAGCATTGGACAAGTGAACACTGAAGCTTTCTTT.

This chain joins TRBV5-6 and TRBJ1-5; tentatively, D is TRBD1 (6 bases). V was pared by 5 bases and J by 12 bases, with 21 bases between. CDR3 length equals 14 residues. Germline-derived CDR1 and CDR2 are SGHDT and YYEEEE. The CDR3 loop reads CASRAGGRTSGQHF. CDR3 DNA sequence: TGTGCCAGCAGGGCTGGGGGCAGAACGTCGGGCCAGCATTTT.

This clone was recorded once. This chain connects TRBV6-5 to TRBJ2-3, with unresolved D. This CDR3 has 16 residues. Trimming left V 2 bases short and J 5 bases short, with 17 bases between. The germline CDR1 and CDR2 sequences are MNHEY and SVGAGI. CDR3 sequence reads: CASSYGAHPFKDTQYF. CDR3 coding DNA: TGTGCCAGCAGTTACGGCGCACACCCGTTTAAAGATACGCAGTATTTT.

The chain joins TRBV7-2 to TRBJ2-7, with D possibly TRBD1 on 5 matching bases. The CDR3 loop spans 13 amino acids. The V gene lost 5 bases and the J gene lost 7 bases, with 15 bases spanning the gap. Germline assignment: CDR1 SGHTA and CDR2 FQGNSA. CDR3 residues: CASSAMQGWEQYF. CDR3 DNA sequence: TGTGCCAGCAGCGCAATGCAGGGATGGGAGCAGTACTTC.

This sequence joins TRBV4-1 and TRBJ1-2; maybe TRBD1 (5 bases). Germline V lookup: CDR1 MGHRA, CDR2 YSYEKL. V lost 0 bases and J 1 base, leaving 18 bases between the germline ends. This CDR3 comprises 18 residues. This CDR3 is CASSQDPARGELNYGYTF. CDR3 nucleotide sequence: TGCGCCAGCAGCCAAGATCCGGCAAGGGGTGAACTTAACTATGGCTACACCTTC.

The genes are TRBV5-1 and TRBJ2-3, with D maybe TRBD1 (5 bases). V lost 1 base, J lost 3 bases, and 9 bases lay in between. The CDR3 is made up of 14 amino acids. CDR1 is SGHRS, CDR2 YFSETQ, per germline. CDR3 sequence (DNA): TGCGCCAGCAGCTTGATTCAGGGAACAGATACGCAGTATTTT. Translation gives CASSLIQGTDTQYF.

The chain links TRBV29-1 to TRBJ1-2; D remains ambiguous. CDR1 and CDR2 from the germline V gene are SQVTM and ANQGSEA. This CDR3 has 11 amino acids. The V and J ends lost 2 bases and 3 bases respectively, with 4 bases between them. The chain's CDR3 is CSVEWDYGYTF. The CDR3, as DNA: TGCAGCGTTGAATGGGACTATGGCTACACCTTC.

This chain links TRBV6-5 with TRBJ1-5; 7 bases agree with TRBD1. Germline trimming cut 6 bases from V and 5 bases from J; bases unmatched to any gene: 10. Germline V CDR1 and CDR2: MNHEY, SVGAGI. CDR3 size: 15 residues. The CDR3 loop is CASSSDRVPDQPQHF. The CDR3 DNA reads as TGTGCCAGCAGCTCCGACAGGGTCCCGGATCAGCCCCAGCATTTT.

A single count supports this clone. This sequence joins TRBV6-1 and TRBJ2-7; the match to TRBD2 covers 7 bases. CDR3 length: 15 residues. Germline CDR1 reads MNHNS; CDR2 reads SASEGT. Trimming cost V 0 bases and J 6 bases; bases outside gene matches: 8. CDR3 loop: CASSEAGLVFGEQYF. CDR3 in DNA: TGTGCCAGCAGTGAAGCCGGACTAGTTTTTGGCGAGCAGTACTTC.

The V and J genes are TRBV6-2 or TRBV6-3 and TRBJ2-3; the match to TRBD2 covers 10 bases. Losses at the gene ends were 5 bases for V and 6 bases for J; bases not matched to a gene: 17. The CDR3 runs to 18 residues. The germline CDR1 and CDR2 sequences are MNHEY and SVGEGT. CDR3 sequence reads: CASSLPSGRADVADTQYF. The CDR3 DNA reads as TGTGCCAGCAGTCTTCCTAGCGGGAGAGCGGACGTTGCGGATACGCAGTATTTT.

The chain has TRBV5-8 and TRBJ2-7, with D possibly being TRBD1 (6 bases). Germline V CDR1 and CDR2: SGHTS, YDEGEE. This CDR3 has 15 amino acids. Trimming took 6 bases from V and 2 from J, leaving 18 bases between them. In nucleotides, the CDR3 is TGTGCCAGCACCTCCGGTCTACAGGGCCCCTACGAGCAGTACTTC. Its translation is CASTSGLQGPYEQYF. Based on the CDR3 plus reference TRBV5-8 and TRBJ2-7, the full variable domain is EAGVTQSPTHLIKTRGQQATLRCSPISGHTSVYWYQQALGLGLQFLLWYDEGEERNRGNFPPRFSGRQFPNYSSELNVNALELEDSALYLCASTSGLQGPYEQYFGPGTRLTVT.

The chain employs TRBV30 and TRBJ1-2, with D unresolved. V gave up 3 bases and J gave up 5 bases, with 10 bases separating them. The CDR3 runs to 12 residues. Germline CDR1 and CDR2: GTSNPN and SVGIG (reference sequence). In DNA form, the CDR3 reads TGTGCCTGGAGCGGCAGCGGGTATGGCTACACCTTC. Residues: CAWSGSGYGYTF.

The genes are TRBV27 and TRBJ1-6; no definite D call. CDR1 and CDR2 from the germline V gene are MNHEY and SMNVEV (reference sequence). The V and J ends lost 5 bases and 10 bases respectively, with 21 bases between them. The CDR3 is made up of 16 amino acids. The CDR3 spells CASSNPRRAWGSPLHF. The CDR3 nucleotides read TGTGCCAGCAGTAACCCCCGACGGGCGTGGGGATCACCCCTCCACTTT.

Only one count was recorded for this clone. The chain recombines TRBV6-5 with TRBJ2-3, with 9 bases aligning to TRBD1. The germline gives CDR1 MNHEY, CDR2 SVGAGI. V lost 6 bases to trimming and J lost 7 bases; unmatched junction nucleotides: 11. The CDR3 totals 15 residues. CDR3 bases: TGTGCCAGCAGCCTGGGACAGGGAGACGTTAATACGCAGTATTTT. It is translated as CASSLGQGDVNTQYF.

The chain employs TRBV21-1 and TRBJ2-7. TRBV21-1 is tagged as a pseudogene. CDR3 size: 20 residues. The CDR3 reads CASSKRGAGGAYYRSYEQYF. The CDR3 DNA reads as TGTGCCAGCAGCAAAAGGGGGGCAGGAGGTGCCTATTATCGATCCTACGAGCAGTACTTC.

The table lists this clone with a few counts. The rearrangement joins TRBV6-5 to TRBJ1-5, with unresolved D. Looked up from germline, CDR1 is MNHEY and CDR2 is SVGAGI. Trimming removed 6 bases from V and 7 bases from J, with 19 bases in between. The length of the CDR3 is 15 residues. The CDR3 loop reads CASRADNGVSQPQHF. The CDR3 DNA reads as TGTGCCAGCAGGGCTGACAATGGTGTTTCCCAGCCCCAGCATTTT.

This clone was recorded only once. The chain employs TRBV7-8 and TRBJ2-7, with TRBD1 matching 7 bases. Unmatched junction bases numbered 17, after V lost 0 bases and J lost 6 bases. This CDR3 spans 18 amino acids. Germline V gives CDR1 SGHVS, CDR2 FQNEAQ. The CDR3: CASSLALVGGIGVSEQYF. CDR3 bases: TGTGCCAGCAGCTTAGCGCTGGTAGGGGGCATCGGGGTCTCCGAGCAGTACTTC.

The chain carries TRBV5-4 and TRBJ2-1, with D uncertain. Germline values: CDR1 SGHNT, CDR2 YYREEE (reference sequence). The CDR3 length is 13 residues. The V end lost 5 bases, the J end lost 12 bases, and 18 bases lay between the germline ends. In DNA, the CDR3 is TGTGCCAGCAGGCGGAACGGTCCCAACGGGCAGTTCTTC. Translated: CASRRNGPNGQFF.

This clone was seen a single time. The V and J genes are TRBV5-1 and TRBJ1-1; D is unclear. Trimming shortened V by 0 bases and J by 0 bases, and 9 bases separated the two germline ends. Germline CDR1 reads SGHRS; CDR2 reads YFSETQ. This CDR3 is built from 15 residues. The CDR3: CASSLGNVMNTEAFF. The DNA for the CDR3 is TGCGCCAGCAGCTTGGGTAACGTTATGAACACTGAAGCTTTCTTT.

This clone was observed once. The J gene is TRBJ2-1, the V gene TRBV29-1; unclear D gene. This CDR3 has 15 residues. Germline V lookup: CDR1 SQVTM, CDR2 ANQGSEA. With 7 bases removed from V and 10 bases from J, the gap between germline ends came to 26 bases. DNA of the CDR3: TGCAGCGCTAGGCTTCAGGTCCTCACCCCACGAGAGCAGTTCTTC. Translated, it gives CSARLQVLTPREQFF.

V and J are TRBV2 and TRBJ2-5; 10 nucleotides align to TRBD2. Per germline, CDR1 SNHLY and CDR2 FYNNEI. V dropped 3 bases and J dropped 4; count of bases not matched to a gene: 2. This CDR3 contains 14 residues. CDR3 sequence reads: CASSDQRGGETQYF. The CDR3 region has the DNA TGTGCCAGCAGTGACCAGCGGGGGGGAGAGACCCAGTACTTC. Drawing the rest from reference TRBV2 and TRBJ2-5, the complete variable domain is EPEVTQTPSHQVTQMGQEVILRCVPISNHLYFYWYRQILGQKVEFLVSFYNNEISEKSEIFDDQFSVERPDGSNFTLKIRSTKLEDSAMYFCASSDQRGGETQYFGPGTRLLVL.

The chain couples TRBV11-2 to TRBJ2-1; TRBD1 agrees at 11 bases. This CDR3 comprises 18 residues. V lost 7 bases to trimming and J lost 7 bases; unmatched junction nucleotides: 18. Per the germline V gene, CDR1 is SGHAT and CDR2 is FQNNGV. The CDR3 region has the DNA TGTGCCAGCAACTCCGTCTGGGGGGGACAGGGGGAGCGAAATGAGCAGTTCTTC. Its protein product is CASNSVWGGQGERNEQFF.

This chain connects TRBV30 to TRBJ1-1; the D gene is possibly TRBD1 (5 bases). Trimming pared 3 bases from V and 6 bases from J, leaving 20 bases between. The CDR3 extends over 15 amino acids. Germline CDR1 reads GTSNPN; CDR2 reads SVGIG (reference sequence). The CDR3 reads CAWSGTGNTGAEAFF. The CDR3 nucleotides are TGTGCCTGGAGCGGGACGGGTAACACGGGGGCTGAAGCTTTCTTT. The entire variable domain, with the rest obtained from reference TRBV30 and TRBJ1-1, is as follows: SQTIHQWPATLVQPVGSPLSLECTVEGTSNPNLYWYRQAAGRGLQLLFYSVGIGQISSEVPQNLSASRPQDRQFILSSKKLLLSDSGFYLCAWSGTGNTGAEAFFGQGTRLTVV.

In its sample, this clone was seen a few times. This chain links TRBV14 with TRBJ2-7; 7 bases are a match to TRBD1. The CDR3 length is 15 residues. Germline lookup yields CDR1 SGHDN and CDR2 FVKESK. J was trimmed by 2 bases and V by 0 bases; bases with no gene match: 4. The CDR3 loop is CASSQDLGQPYEQYF. DNA of the CDR3: TGTGCCAGCAGCCAAGATTTGGGACAGCCCTACGAGCAGTACTTC.